This entry is about one TCR beta chain. Its antigen is not identified. TCRdb keeps only in-frame clones here, not all; method: immunoSEQ multiplex PCR. This table has 75,000 or so clones, approximately 82% appearing once. Germline V gives CDR1 MDHEN, CDR2 SYDVKM. The CDR3 length is 15 residues. V was trimmed by 7 bases and J by 2 bases, leaving 17 bases between them. The data are from a study of lymphopenia after photon versus proton radiotherapy. General study results and limits: Relative stability marked proton patients; photon patients lost diversity and naive cells.

This clonotype was obtained from a man aged 60-69 years with pancreatic cancer. The chain links TRBV28 to TRBJ1-1; D is unclear. The source material was peripheral blood, sampled from a patient treated with proton-based radiotherapy. Here the CDR3 DNA reads TGTGCCAGCACCCCTGGAGTGATCTTAAACACTGAAGCTTTCTTT. This encodes CASTPGVILNTEAFF. Variable domain in full (rest from reference TRBV28 and TRBJ1-1): DVKVTQSSRYLVKRTGEKVFLECVQDMDHENMFWYRQDPGLGLRLIYFSYDVKMKEKGDIPEGYSVSREKKERFSLILESASTNQTSMYLCASTPGVILNTEAFFGQGTRLTVV.